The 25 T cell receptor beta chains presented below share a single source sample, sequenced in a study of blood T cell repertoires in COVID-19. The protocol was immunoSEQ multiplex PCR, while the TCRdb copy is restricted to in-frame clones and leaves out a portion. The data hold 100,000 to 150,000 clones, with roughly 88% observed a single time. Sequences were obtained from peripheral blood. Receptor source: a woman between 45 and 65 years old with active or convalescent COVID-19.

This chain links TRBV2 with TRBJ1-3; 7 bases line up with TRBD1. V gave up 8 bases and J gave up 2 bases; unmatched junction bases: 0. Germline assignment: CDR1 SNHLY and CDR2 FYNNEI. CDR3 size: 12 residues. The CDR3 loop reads CASGQAGNTIYF. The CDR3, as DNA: TGTGCCAGCGGACAGGCTGGAAACACCATATATTTT.

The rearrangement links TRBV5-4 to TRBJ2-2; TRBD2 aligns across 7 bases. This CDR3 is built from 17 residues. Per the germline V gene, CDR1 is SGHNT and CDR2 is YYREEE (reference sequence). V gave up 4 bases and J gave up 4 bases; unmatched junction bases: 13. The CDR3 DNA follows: TGTGCCAGCAGCCATAAGCCGGGCGGGAGCGGCACCGGGGAGCTGTTTTTT. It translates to CASSHKPGGSGTGELFF.

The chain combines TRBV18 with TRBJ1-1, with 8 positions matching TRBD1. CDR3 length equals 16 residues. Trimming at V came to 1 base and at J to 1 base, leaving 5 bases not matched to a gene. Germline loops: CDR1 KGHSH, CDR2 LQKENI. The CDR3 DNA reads TGTGCCAGCTCACCACGGGTCGACAGGGGGAACACTGAAGCTTTCTTT. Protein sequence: CASSPRVDRGNTEAFF.

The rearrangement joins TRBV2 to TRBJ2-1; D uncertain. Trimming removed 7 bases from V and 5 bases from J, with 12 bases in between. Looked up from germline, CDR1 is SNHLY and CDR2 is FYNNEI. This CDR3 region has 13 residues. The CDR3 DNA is TGTGCCAGCAAAAAGACTCGTAACAATGAGCAGTTCTTC. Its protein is CASKKTRNNEQFF.

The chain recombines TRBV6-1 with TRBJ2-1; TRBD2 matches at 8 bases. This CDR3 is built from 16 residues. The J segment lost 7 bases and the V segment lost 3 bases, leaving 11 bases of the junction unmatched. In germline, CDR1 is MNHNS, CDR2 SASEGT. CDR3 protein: CASSEWGGREGNEQFF. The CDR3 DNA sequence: TGTGCCAGCAGTGAGTGGGGTGGACGGGAGGGTAATGAGCAGTTCTTC.

The CDR3, as DNA: TGTGCCAGTAGTATTGTGGGACTCAACTTCGGTGAGCAGTTCTTC. Its translation is CASSIVGLNFGEQFF. J is TRBJ2-1 and V is TRBV19; D possibly corresponds to TRBD2 (6 bases). Trimming took off 3 bases at V and 9 bases at J, with 18 bases between the two ends. Germline lookup yields CDR1 LNHDA and CDR2 SQIVND (reference sequence). The CDR3 is 15 amino acids.

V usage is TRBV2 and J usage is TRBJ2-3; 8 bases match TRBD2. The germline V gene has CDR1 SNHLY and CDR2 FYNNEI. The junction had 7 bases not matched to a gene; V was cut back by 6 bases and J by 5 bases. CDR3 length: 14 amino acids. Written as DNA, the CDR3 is TGTGCCAGCAGGACGGGACTAGTTGGAGATACGCAGTATTTT. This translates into CASRTGLVGDTQYF.

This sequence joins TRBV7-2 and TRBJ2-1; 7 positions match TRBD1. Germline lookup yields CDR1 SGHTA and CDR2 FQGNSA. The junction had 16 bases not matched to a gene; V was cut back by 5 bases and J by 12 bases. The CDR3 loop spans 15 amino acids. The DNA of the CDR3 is TGTGCCAGCAGCGCAGAACCGGGGCCAGGGGGATTGCAGTTCTTC. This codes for CASSAEPGPGGLQFF.

The CDR3 region is CASSSTANYGYTF. For the CDR3, the DNA is TGTGCCAGCAGCTCGACAGCTAACTATGGCTACACCTTC. J is TRBJ1-2 and V is TRBV7-3, with D maybe TRBD1 (5 bases). Germline V gene data show CDR1 as SGHTA and CDR2 as FQGTGA. V lost 4 bases to trimming and J lost 0 bases, with 6 bases between them. The CDR3 totals 13 residues.

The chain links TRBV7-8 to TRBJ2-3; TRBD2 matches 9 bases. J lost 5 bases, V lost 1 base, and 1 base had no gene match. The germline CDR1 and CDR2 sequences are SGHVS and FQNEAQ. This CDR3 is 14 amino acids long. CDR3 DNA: TGTGCCAGCAGCTTAGAACTAGCGGGAGATACGCAGTATTTT. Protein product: CASSLELAGDTQYF.

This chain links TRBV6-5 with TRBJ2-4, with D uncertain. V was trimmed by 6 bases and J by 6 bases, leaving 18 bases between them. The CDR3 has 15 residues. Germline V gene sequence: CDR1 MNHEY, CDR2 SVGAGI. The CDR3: CASSLERNQRNIQYF. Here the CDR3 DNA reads TGTGCCAGCAGCTTAGAGAGAAACCAAAGAAACATTCAGTACTTC.

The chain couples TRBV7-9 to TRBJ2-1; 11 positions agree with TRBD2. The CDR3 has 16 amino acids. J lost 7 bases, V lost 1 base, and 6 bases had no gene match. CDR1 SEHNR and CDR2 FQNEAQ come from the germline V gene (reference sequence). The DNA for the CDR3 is TGTGCCAGCAGCTTAGTTTTCTCTAGCGGGAGGAATGAGCAGTTCTTC. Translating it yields CASSLVFSSGRNEQFF.

The CDR3 coding sequence is TGTGCCAGCAGTTATGCCTCAGGGGGCGGGAGTCAGCCCCAGCATTTT. This encodes CASSYASGGGSQPQHF. This chain joins TRBV6-5 and TRBJ1-5, with TRBD1 matching over 8 bases. CDR1 MNHEY and CDR2 SVGAGI come from the germline V gene. V lost 3 bases, J lost 6 bases, and 10 bases stayed unmatched. The CDR3 consists of 16 residues.

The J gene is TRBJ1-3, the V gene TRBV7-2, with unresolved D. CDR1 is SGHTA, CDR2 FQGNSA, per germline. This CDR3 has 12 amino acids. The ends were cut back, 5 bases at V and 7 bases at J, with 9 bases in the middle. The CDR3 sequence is CASSGVRNTIYF. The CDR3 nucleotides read TGTGCCAGCAGCGGCGTGCGGAACACCATATATTTT.

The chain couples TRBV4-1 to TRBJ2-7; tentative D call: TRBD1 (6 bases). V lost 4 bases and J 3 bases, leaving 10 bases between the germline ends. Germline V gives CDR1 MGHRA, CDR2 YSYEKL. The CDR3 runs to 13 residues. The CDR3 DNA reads TGCGCCAGCAGCCTGACAGGAGACTACGAGCAGTACTTC. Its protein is CASSLTGDYEQYF.

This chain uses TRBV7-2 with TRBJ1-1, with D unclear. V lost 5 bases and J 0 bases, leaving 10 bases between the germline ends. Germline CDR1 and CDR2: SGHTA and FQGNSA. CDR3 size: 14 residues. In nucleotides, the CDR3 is TGTGCCAGCAGCAGCAGGCCAATGAACACTGAAGCTTTCTTT. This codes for CASSSRPMNTEAFF.

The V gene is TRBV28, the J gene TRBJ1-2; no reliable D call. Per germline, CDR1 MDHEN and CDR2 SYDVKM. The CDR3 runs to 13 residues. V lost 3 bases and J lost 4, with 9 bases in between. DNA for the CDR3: TGTGCCAGCAGTTTTTTATCCAGCTATGGCTACACCTTC. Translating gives CASSFLSSYGYTF.

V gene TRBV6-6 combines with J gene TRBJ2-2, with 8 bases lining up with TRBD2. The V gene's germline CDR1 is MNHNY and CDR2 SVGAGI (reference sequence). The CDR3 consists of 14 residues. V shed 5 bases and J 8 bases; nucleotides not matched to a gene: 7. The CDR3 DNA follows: TGTGCCAGCAGTCGCGGACTAGCAATAGGGGAGCTGTTTTTT. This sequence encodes CASSRGLAIGELFF.

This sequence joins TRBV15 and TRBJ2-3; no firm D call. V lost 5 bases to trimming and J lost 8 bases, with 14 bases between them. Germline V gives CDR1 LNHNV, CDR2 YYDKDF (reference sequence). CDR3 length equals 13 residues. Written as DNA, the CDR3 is TGTGCCACCAGCCCAAGTAACTTTGGTACGCAGTATTTT. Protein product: CATSPSNFGTQYF.

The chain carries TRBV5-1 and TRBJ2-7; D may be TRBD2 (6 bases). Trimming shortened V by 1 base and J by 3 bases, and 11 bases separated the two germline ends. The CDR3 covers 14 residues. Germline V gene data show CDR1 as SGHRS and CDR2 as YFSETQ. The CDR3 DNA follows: TGCGCCAGCAGCTTGTCCAGCGGGCACTACGAGCAGTACTTC. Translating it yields CASSLSSGHYEQYF.

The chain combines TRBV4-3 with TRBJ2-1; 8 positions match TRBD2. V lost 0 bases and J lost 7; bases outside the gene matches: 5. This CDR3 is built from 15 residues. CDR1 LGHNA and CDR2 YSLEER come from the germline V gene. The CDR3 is CASSQDEREMNEQFF. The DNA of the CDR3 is TGCGCCAGCAGCCAAGATGAGCGGGAGATGAATGAGCAGTTCTTC.

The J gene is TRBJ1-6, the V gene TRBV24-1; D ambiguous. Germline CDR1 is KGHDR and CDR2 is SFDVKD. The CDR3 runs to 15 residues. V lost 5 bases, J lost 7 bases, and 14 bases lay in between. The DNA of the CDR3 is TGTGCCACCAGTGCCGGCTTTCCCGGGAATTCACCCCTCCACTTT. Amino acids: CATSAGFPGNSPLHF.

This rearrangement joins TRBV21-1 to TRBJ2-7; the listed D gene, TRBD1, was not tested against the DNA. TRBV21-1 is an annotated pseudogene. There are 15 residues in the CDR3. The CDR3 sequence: CASSSTGTGGNEQYF. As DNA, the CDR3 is TGTGCCAGCAGCTCCACCGGGACAGGGGGCAACGAGCAGTACTTC.

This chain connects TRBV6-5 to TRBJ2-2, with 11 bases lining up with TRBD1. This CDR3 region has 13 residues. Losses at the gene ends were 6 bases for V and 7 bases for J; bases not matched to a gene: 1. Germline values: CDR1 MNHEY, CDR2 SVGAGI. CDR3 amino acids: CASRGQGGGELFF. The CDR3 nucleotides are TGTGCCAGCAGGGGACAGGGGGGCGGGGAGCTGTTTTTT.

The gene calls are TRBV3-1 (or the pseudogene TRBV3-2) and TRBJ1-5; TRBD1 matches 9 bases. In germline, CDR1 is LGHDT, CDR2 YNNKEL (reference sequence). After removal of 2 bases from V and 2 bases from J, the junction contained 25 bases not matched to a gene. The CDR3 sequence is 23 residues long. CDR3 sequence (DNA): TGTGCCAGCAGCCAACAAGATGGCCGGGGGGGACAGGGACTTTTCGTGGGCAATCAGCCCCAGCATTTT. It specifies CASSQQDGRGGQGLFVGNQPQHF.